The entry below gives a single TCR beta chain sequence along with its context. Its antigen remains unknown. TCRdb itself ran the 5' RACE reads through MiXCR, one entry per CDR3 protein. The sample has about 430,000 distinct CDR3 sequences, around a sixth seen once. The sample originates from a study of identical twins. Whole-study findings and limits: Interpretation of the results relied on cross-sectional statistical analysis and not on following the same donors.

Sequencing was performed on naive T cells sorted from blood. This sequence was found in a man aged 45 to 65 in good health.

The CDR3 DNA is TGCAGTGCTATAGATCGGCTGGTGGGTAGCGGTGTAGCAGATACGCAGTATTTT. This sequence encodes CSAIDRLVGSGVADTQYF. The rearrangement uses TRBV20-1 and TRBJ2-3, with D possibly being TRBD2 (6 bases). In germline, CDR1 is DFQATT, CDR2 SNEGSKA (reference sequence). V shed 4 bases and J shed 4 bases, with 27 bases lying between them. CDR3 length: 18 amino acids.